The entry below describes one TCR beta chain. Its antigen is not known. This sample was included in a study of T cell responses to AZD1222 COVID-19 vaccine. Study-level information: Pooling covered second doses at about 4 or about 12 weeks. Study results and caveats: None of the repertoires were sampled until the peak T cell response had passed. Nearly half of spike-specific TCRs reportedly target unmutated variant regions.

The CDR3 is made up of 14 amino acids. The repertoire was sequenced with immunoSEQ multiplex PCR; TCRdb's copy has only in-frame clones and lacks some. The table lists more than 100,000 clones, roughly 84% of them singletons, with around 6% in the top ten. This chain joins TRBV21-1 and TRBJ1-1; whether TRBD1, the table's D call, matches the DNA was not checked. TRBV21-1 is marked as a pseudogene. This sample comprised peripheral blood, obtained on day 0 of AZD1222 vaccination. This TCR came from an adult in good health. CDR3 DNA: TGTGCCAGCAGCAGAAGGGGGAAGGCGGCTGAAGCTTTCTTT. Translation: CASSRRGKAAEAFF.